A selection of T cell receptor beta chains follows, all from one sample in a study of OX40 agonist ivuxolimab in advanced cancers. Assay used: immunoSEQ multiplex PCR; TCRdb lists only in-frame clones, some missing. Seen here are about 71,000 clones, about 94% observed once, and the top ten hold 15% to 18%. The sample was CD4+ or CD8+ T cells sorted from blood, taken in a trial of the OX40 agonist ivuxolimab. These receptors all come from an adult with an advanced solid tumor such as melanoma, head and neck, liver or kidney cancer. The CDR3 runs from the conserved cysteine through the conserved F or W. A D gene is named only where the DNA matches it firmly. Clone size is shown for a subset of rows, as once, few, many or a class of expanded clone.

abundance	v_gene	len	d_gene	j_gene	CDR3nt	CDR3aa
.	TRBV23-1	13	.	TRBJ2-5	TGCGCCAGCAGTCAATTCTCCTGGGGGATCCAGTACTTC	CASSQFSWGIQYF
.	TRBV4-1	16	.	TRBJ2-3	TGCGCCAGCAGCCAAGAGATGGGCCGACTCACAGATACGCAGTATTTT	CASSQEMGRLTDTQYF
.	TRBV19	14	.	TRBJ2-1	TGTGCCAGTATTAGTCAGTGGAACAACAATGAGCAGTTCTTC	CASISQWNNNEQFF
.	TRBV19	15	.	TRBJ1-3	TGTGCCAGTAGTATAGGCGGTCTCTCTGGAAACACCATATATTTT	CASSIGGLSGNTIYF
.	TRBV29-1	14	TRBD2	TRBJ2-7	TGCAGCGTTGCCGCTAGCGGGAGGTTGTACGAGCAGTACTTC	CSVAASGRLYEQYF
.	TRBV7-6	14	.	TRBJ2-7	TGTGCCAGCAGCTTGACGGCGACCTCCTACGAGCAGTACTTC	CASSLTATSYEQYF
.	TRBV11-2	13	.	TRBJ2-7	TGTGCCAGCAGCTTAGCCAGGGATTACGAGCAGTACTTC	CASSLARDYEQYF
.	TRBV19	16	TRBD2	TRBJ2-7	TGTGCCAGTAGTATCCGGCTAGCGGGAGTTCGAAACGAGCAGTACTTC	CASSIRLAGVRNEQYF
.	TRBV7-2	14	TRBD1	TRBJ1-5	TGTGCCAGCAGCAGACAGGGTTACAATCAGCCCCAGCATTTT	CASSRQGYNQPQHF
.	TRBV9	15	TRBD2	TRBJ2-2	TGTGCCAGCAGCCCACGAGCGGGAGGCACCGGGGAGCTGTTTTTT	CASSPRAGGTGELFF
.	TRBV9	15	TRBD1	TRBJ2-3	TGTGCCAGCAGCGTGGTAGGGGGCCCGACAGATACGCAGTATTTT	CASSVVGGPTDTQYF
.	TRBV4-3	14	TRBD2	TRBJ2-7	TGCGCCAGCAGTCCTCGGGAGGAAACCTACGAGCAGTACTTC	CASSPREETYEQYF
.	TRBV13	17	TRBD1	TRBJ2-3	TGTGCCAGCACCCTGTCGACCGGGACAGCAAGCACAGATACGCAGTATTTT	CASTLSTGTASTDTQYF
.	TRBV9	14	.	TRBJ2-1	TGTGCCAGCAGCGCCCTGGGACGGAACAATGAGCAGTTCTTC	CASSALGRNNEQFF
once	TRBV5-8	12	.	TRBJ1-4	TGTGCCAGCAGCTTGAAGGTCCCCGAACTGTTTTTT	CASSLKVPELFF
.	TRBV4-3	13	.	TRBJ2-7	TGCGCCAGCAGCGCCGTAACGGGGTACGAGCAGTACTTC	CASSAVTGYEQYF
once	TRBV9	17	TRBD1	TRBJ1-1	TGTGCCAGCAGCGTAGATGGCGGACAGGTAGCGGACACTGAAGCTTTCTTT	CASSVDGGQVADTEAFF
.	TRBV18	16	TRBD1	TRBJ2-7	TGTGCCAGCTCACCAATAGGGACAGGGGGCCAAGACGAGCAGTACTTC	CASSPIGTGGQDEQYF
.	TRBV27	14	.	TRBJ1-5	TGTGCCAGCAGTTATAGGGGAAACAATCAGCCCCAGCATTTT	CASSYRGNNQPQHF
.	TRBV19	15	TRBD2	TRBJ2-7	TGTGCCAGCATCGACGGGACTAGCGGGACCTACGAGCAGTACTTC	CASIDGTSGTYEQYF
.	TRBV28	15	.	TRBJ2-7	TGTGCCAGCAGTTACGACAGACTACCGACCTACGAGCAGTACTTC	CASSYDRLPTYEQYF
.	TRBV6-1	14	.	TRBJ1-1	TGTGCCAGCAGTGATACACAGTTAAACACTGAAGCTTTCTTT	CASSDTQLNTEAFF
.	TRBV11-2	15	TRBD1	TRBJ1-2	TGTGCCAGCAGCCCCTGGACAGGGGAAGACTATGGCTACACCTTC	CASSPWTGEDYGYTF
.	TRBV30	11	.	TRBJ1-1	TGTGCCTGGGGAGGGAACACTGAAGCTTTCTTT	CAWGGNTEAFF
.	TRBV28	13	.	TRBJ2-7	TGTGCCAGCAGCCACGGGACCTCCTACGAGCAGTACTTC	CASSHGTSYEQYF
.	TRBV6-5	14	.	TRBJ1-5	TGTGCCAGCAGTTACAGGGCCAGCAATCAGCCCCAGCATTTT	CASSYRASNQPQHF
.	TRBV7-3	16	.	TRBJ2-3	TGTGCCAGCAGCTTAAATCCCGGGCTTAGCACAGATACGCAGTATTTT	CASSLNPGLSTDTQYF
.	TRBV4-3	16	TRBD1	TRBJ1-2	TGCGCCAGCAGCCCCAGCGGGACAGGGTCTAACTATGGCTACACCTTC	CASSPSGTGSNYGYTF
.	TRBV9	13	.	TRBJ1-1	TGTGCCAGCAGCCCCCCACAGCTCCCTGAAGCTTTCTTT	CASSPPQLPEAFF
.	TRBV19	13	.	TRBJ1-1	TGTGCCAGTAGTATCGCGGGCAGAACTGAAGCTTTCTTT	CASSIAGRTEAFF
.	TRBV25-1	14	.	TRBJ2-1	TGTGCCAGCAGTGAATTGGATCACGACAATGAGCAGTTCTTC	CASSELDHDNEQFF
.	TRBV27	13	TRBD1	TRBJ2-7	TGTGCCAGCAGTCCCGGGACAGGGTACGAGCAGTACTTC	CASSPGTGYEQYF
.	TRBV5-4	16	.	TRBJ2-1	TGTGCCAGCAGCCGAGGGACTTCCCACGACTACAATGAGCAGTTCTTC	CASSRGTSHDYNEQFF
.	TRBV14	13	TRBD1	TRBJ2-3	TGTGCCAGCGGGACAGTACGCACAGATACGCAGTATTTT	CASGTVRTDTQYF
.	TRBV5-5	14	.	TRBJ2-7	TGTGCCAGCAATGCGAACTGGGGCTCCTACGAGCAGTACTTC	CASNANWGSYEQYF
.	TRBV7-6	16	TRBD2	TRBJ2-1	TGTGCCAGCAGCTTAGCTGGCGGGAGCACCTACAATGAGCAGTTCTTC	CASSLAGGSTYNEQFF
once	TRBV19	13	TRBD1	TRBJ2-1	TGTGCCAGTAGTATTACAGGGGGCAATGAGCAGTTCTTC	CASSITGGNEQFF
once	TRBV23-1	14	.	TRBJ2-2	TGCGCCAGCAGTCACATCACAAACACCGGGGAGCTGTTTTTT	CASSHITNTGELFF
.	TRBV11-2	15	.	TRBJ2-7	TGTGCCAGCAGCTTAGGTGTGGAGACTAGGGGAGAGCAGTACTTC	CASSLGVETRGEQYF
.	TRBV5-1	15	.	TRBJ2-1	TGCGCCAGCAGCATCCGGGACATCGAGTACAATGAGCAGTTCTTC	CASSIRDIEYNEQFF
.	TRBV4-3	12	.	TRBJ2-5	TGCGCCAGCAGCCAACAGTCGGGGACCCAGTACTTC	CASSQQSGTQYF
once	TRBV30	14	.	TRBJ2-3	TGTGCCTGGAGCCCCGGACCGTTAGCAGATACGCAGTATTTT	CAWSPGPLADTQYF
once	TRBV28	18	TRBD1	TRBJ1-5	TGTGCCAGCAGTGCCGACAGGGGGCGCGTTCCCCGGGGTCAGCCCCAGCATTTT	CASSADRGRVPRGQPQHF
once	TRBV27	17	TRBD1	TRBJ1-5	TGTGCCAGCAGTAGGCGGGCCGGGACAGGGGTAAATCAGCCCCAGCATTTT	CASSRRAGTGVNQPQHF